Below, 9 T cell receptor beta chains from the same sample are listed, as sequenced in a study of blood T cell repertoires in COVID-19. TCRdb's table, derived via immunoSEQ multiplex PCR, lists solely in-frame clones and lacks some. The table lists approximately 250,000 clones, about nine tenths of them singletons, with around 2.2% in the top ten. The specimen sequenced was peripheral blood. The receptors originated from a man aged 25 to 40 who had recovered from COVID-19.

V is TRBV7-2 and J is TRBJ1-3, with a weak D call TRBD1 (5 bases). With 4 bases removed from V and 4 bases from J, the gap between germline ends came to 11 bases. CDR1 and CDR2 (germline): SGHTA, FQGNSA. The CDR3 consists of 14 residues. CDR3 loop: CASSSQGYGNTIYF. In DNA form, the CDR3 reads TGTGCCAGCAGCTCCCAGGGTTACGGAAACACCATATATTTT. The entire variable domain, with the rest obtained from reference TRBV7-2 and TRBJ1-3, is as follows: GAGVSQSPSNKVTEKGKDVELRCDPISGHTALYWYRQSLGQGLEFLIYFQGNSAPDKSGLPSDRFSAERTGGSVSTLTIQRTQQEDSAVYLCASSSQGYGNTIYFGEGSWLTVV.

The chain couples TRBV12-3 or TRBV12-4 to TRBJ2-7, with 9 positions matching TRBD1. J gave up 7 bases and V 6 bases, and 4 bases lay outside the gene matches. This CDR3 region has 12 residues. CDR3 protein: CASSRGQGEQYF. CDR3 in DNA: TGTGCCAGCAGCAGGGGACAGGGAGAGCAGTACTTC.

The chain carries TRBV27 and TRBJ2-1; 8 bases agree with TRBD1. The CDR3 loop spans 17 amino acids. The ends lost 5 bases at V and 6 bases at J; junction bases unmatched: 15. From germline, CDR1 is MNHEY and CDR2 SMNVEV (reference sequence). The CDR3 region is CASSPQIGQGALNEQFF. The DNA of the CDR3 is TGTGCCAGCAGTCCCCAGATAGGTCAGGGGGCGCTCAATGAGCAGTTCTTC.

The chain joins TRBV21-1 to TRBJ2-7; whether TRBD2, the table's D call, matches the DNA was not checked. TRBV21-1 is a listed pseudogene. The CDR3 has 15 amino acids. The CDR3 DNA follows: TGTGCCAGCAGCCTACGGGACTACGTAGCCTACGAGCAGTACTTC. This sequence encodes CASSLRDYVAYEQYF.

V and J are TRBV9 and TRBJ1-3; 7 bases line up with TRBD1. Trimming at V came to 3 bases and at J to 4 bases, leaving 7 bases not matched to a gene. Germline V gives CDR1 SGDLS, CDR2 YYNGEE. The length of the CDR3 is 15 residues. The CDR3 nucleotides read TGTGCCAGCAGCGCCGAGACAGGGATAGGAAACACCATATATTTT. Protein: CASSAETGIGNTIYF.

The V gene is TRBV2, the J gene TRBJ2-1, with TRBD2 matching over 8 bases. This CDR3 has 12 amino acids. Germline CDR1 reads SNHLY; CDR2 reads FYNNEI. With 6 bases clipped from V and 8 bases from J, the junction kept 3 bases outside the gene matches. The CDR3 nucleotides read TGTGCCAGCAGCGGGGGGGCCTATGAGCAGTTCTTC. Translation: CASSGGAYEQFF.

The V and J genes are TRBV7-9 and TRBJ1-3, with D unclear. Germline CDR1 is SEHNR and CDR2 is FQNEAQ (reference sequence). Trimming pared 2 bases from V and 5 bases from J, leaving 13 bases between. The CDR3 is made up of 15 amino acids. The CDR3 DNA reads TGTGCCAGCAGCTTAACCGACTCCCTGCGAAACACCATATATTTT. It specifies CASSLTDSLRNTIYF.

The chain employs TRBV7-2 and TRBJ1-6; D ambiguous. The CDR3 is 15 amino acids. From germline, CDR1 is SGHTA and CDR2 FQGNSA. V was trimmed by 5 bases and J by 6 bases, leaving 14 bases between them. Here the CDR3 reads CASSQMAGRNSPLHF. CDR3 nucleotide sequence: TGTGCCAGCAGCCAAATGGCGGGTCGTAATTCACCCCTCCACTTT.

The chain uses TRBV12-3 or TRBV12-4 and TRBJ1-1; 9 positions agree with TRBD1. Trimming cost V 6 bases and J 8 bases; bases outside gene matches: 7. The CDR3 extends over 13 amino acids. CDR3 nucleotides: TGTGCCAGCAGATTGGGACAGGGTCTAGAAGCTTTCTTT. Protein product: CASRLGQGLEAFF.